The next 30 T cell receptor beta chains were all read from a single sample in a study of blood T cell repertoires in COVID-19. Generated by immunoSEQ multiplex PCR, the TCRdb table keeps only in-frame clones and is missing some. The sample records around 130,000 clones, around 81% being singletons. Sequencing was carried out using peripheral blood. Receptors originate from a human donor in a cohort sampled during active COVID-19.

The table lists this clone with a few counts. The genes are TRBV24-1 and TRBJ2-7, with 14 bases that match TRBD2. The junction had 6 bases not matched to a gene; V was cut back by 1 base and J by 2 bases. The germline gives CDR1 KGHDR, CDR2 SFDVKD. CDR3 length: 18 amino acids. CDR3 in amino acids: CATSDFQRTSGGPYEQYF. CDR3 DNA: TGTGCCACCAGTGATTTCCAACGGACTAGCGGGGGGCCCTACGAGCAGTACTTC.

This clone was counted a few times. V usage is TRBV28 and J usage is TRBJ2-7; the D gene is possibly TRBD2 (6 bases). The CDR3 is 13 residues long. Between the trimmed V and J ends, which lost 5 bases and 9 bases, there was a span of 17 bases. Germline-derived CDR1 and CDR2 are MDHEN and SYDVKM. The CDR3 is CASSPTGASRQYF. The CDR3 region has the DNA TGTGCCAGCAGTCCCACGGGAGCAAGTCGGCAGTACTTC.

This chain uses TRBV30 with TRBJ1-1; no firm D call. This CDR3 is 13 amino acids long. The ends were cut back, 4 bases at V and 7 bases at J, with 16 bases in the middle. The V gene's germline CDR1 is GTSNPN and CDR2 SVGIG (reference sequence). CDR3 nucleotides: TGTGCCTGGAAGAGGTCTAGTCAAAGTGAAGCTTTCTTT. Translated, it gives CAWKRSSQSEAFF.

The genes are TRBV30 and TRBJ2-2; D remains ambiguous. This CDR3 contains 15 residues. The germline CDR1 and CDR2 sequences are GTSNPN and SVGIG (reference sequence). V gave up 1 base and J gave up 0 bases, with 9 bases separating them. The CDR3 is CAWSGVQANTGELFF. Here the CDR3 DNA reads TGTGCCTGGAGTGGCGTGCAGGCGAACACCGGGGAGCTGTTTTTT. Variable domain in full (rest from reference TRBV30 and TRBJ2-2): SQTIHQWPATLVQPVGSPLSLECTVEGTSNPNLYWYRQAAGRGLQLLFYSVGIGQISSEVPQNLSASRPQDRQFILSSKKLLLSDSGFYLCAWSGVQANTGELFFGEGSRLTVL.

The V and J genes are TRBV7-6 and TRBJ1-4, with D unresolved. Germline-derived CDR1 and CDR2 are SGHVS and FNYEAQ. The V end lost 2 bases, the J end lost 0 bases, and 10 bases lay between the germline ends. The CDR3 runs 16 residues. CDR3 sequence reads: CASSLRGAATNEKLFF. In DNA form, the CDR3 reads TGTGCCAGCAGCTTACGAGGAGCGGCAACTAATGAAAAACTGTTTTTT.

Concerning this clone itself: This same CDR3 is encoded by further DNA sequences in the sample. CDR3 coding DNA: TGTGCCAGTAGGCCCACCGGGACAGGGTCCTACGAGCAGTACTTC. The encoded protein is CASRPTGTGSYEQYF. The genes are TRBV19 and TRBJ2-7; 9 bases align to TRBD1. CDR3 length: 15 residues. The junction had 7 bases not matched to a gene; V was cut back by 6 bases and J by 1 base. CDR1 is LNHDA, CDR2 SQIVND, per germline (reference sequence).

The rearrangement joins TRBV9 to TRBJ2-6, with 7 positions matching TRBD1. Trimming removed 4 bases from V and 0 bases from J; junction bases left unmatched: 10. The V gene's germline CDR1 is SGDLS and CDR2 YYNGEE. The CDR3 is 18 amino acids. The CDR3, as DNA: TGTGCCAGCAGCACCCCAGGGGGAATTTTCTCTGGGGCCAACGTCCTGACTTTC. This sequence encodes CASSTPGGIFSGANVLTF.

The chain combines TRBV28 with TRBJ1-1; possibly TRBD1 for D (5 bases). V lost 7 bases and J 4 bases, leaving 16 bases between the germline ends. CDR3 length: 14 residues. The germline V gene encodes CDR1 MDHEN and CDR2 SYDVKM. The DNA for the CDR3 is TGTGCCAGCACCCTTCGGGGGGTTAGCACTGAAGCTTTCTTT. Amino acid sequence: CASTLRGVSTEAFF.

The chain combines TRBV9 with TRBJ2-3; a possible D gene is TRBD1 (8 bases). Germline CDR1 reads SGDLS; CDR2 reads YYNGEE. The CDR3 covers 15 residues. V shed 5 bases and J shed 1 base, with 14 bases lying between them. CDR3 nucleotides: TGTGCCAGCAGGGGGACAGGACTAGGCACAGATACGCAGTATTTT. Protein sequence: CASRGTGLGTDTQYF.

This clone has only one observation. The J gene is TRBJ2-3, the V gene TRBV7-2, with D possibly TRBD2 on 5 matching bases. CDR3 size: 14 residues. Germline-derived CDR1 and CDR2 are SGHTA and FQGNSA. V was shortened by 5 bases and J by 4 bases, with 13 bases between the two germline ends. The CDR3 loop reads CASSKGGPADTQYF. DNA of the CDR3: TGTGCCAGCAGCAAGGGCGGGCCTGCAGATACGCAGTATTTT.

V gene TRBV28 combines with J gene TRBJ1-1; no reliable D call. The V gene's germline CDR1 is MDHEN and CDR2 SYDVKM. This CDR3 comprises 13 residues. Trimming pared 5 bases from V and 5 bases from J, leaving 12 bases between. The CDR3 sequence: CASSPITETEAFF. The CDR3 DNA is TGTGCCAGCAGTCCAATAACGGAGACTGAAGCTTTCTTT.

This chain joins TRBV19 and TRBJ1-6, with 7 nucleotides matching TRBD1. CDR3 length: 17 residues. Germline-derived CDR1 and CDR2 are LNHDA and SQIVND (reference sequence). V lost 6 bases, J lost 7 bases, and 15 bases stayed unmatched. CDR3 amino acids: CASSFRVKTGRNSPLHF. The CDR3, as DNA: TGTGCCAGTAGCTTCCGCGTAAAGACAGGGCGCAATTCACCCCTCCACTTT.

In its sample, this clone was seen a few times. The V call is TRBV6-1, the J call TRBJ1-4; 7 bases match TRBD1. Germline V CDR1 and CDR2: MNHNS, SASEGT. The CDR3 runs 15 residues. V dropped 1 base and J dropped 3; count of bases not matched to a gene: 2. CDR3 nucleotides: TGTGCCAGCAGTGAAGGACAGGGCTCTAATGAAAAACTGTTTTTT. It translates to CASSEGQGSNEKLFF.

This sequence joins TRBV10-3 and TRBJ1-6; weak D call: TRBD1 (6 bases). Germline V lookup: CDR1 ENHRY, CDR2 SYGVKD. CDR3 length: 15 residues. V lost 3 bases to trimming and J lost 9 bases, with 15 bases between them. CDR3 amino acids: CAISDPTGFSSPLHF. CDR3 nucleotides: TGTGCCATCAGTGACCCGACAGGATTCAGTTCACCCCTCCACTTT.

The chain uses TRBV6-5 and TRBJ1-4; D not certain. The germline CDR1 and CDR2 sequences are MNHEY and SVGAGI. Trimming took off 6 bases at V and 0 bases at J, with 5 bases between the two ends. CDR3 length: 13 amino acids. The CDR3 nucleotides read TGTGCCAGCAGCGGGACAACTAATGAAAAACTGTTTTTT. This sequence encodes CASSGTTNEKLFF.

The chain recombines TRBV11-1 with TRBJ2-3; D perhaps matches TRBD2 (5 bases). The V gene lost 2 bases and the J gene lost 0 bases, with 9 bases spanning the gap. Germline-derived CDR1 and CDR2 are SGHAT and FQDESV (reference sequence). This CDR3 has 15 amino acids. In DNA, the CDR3 is TGTGCCAGCAGCTTACTCACGGGAAGCACAGATACGCAGTATTTT. It encodes CASSLLTGSTDTQYF.

CDR3 region: CASSSDRATEAFF. In DNA, the CDR3 is TGTGCCAGCAGCTCGGACAGGGCCACTGAAGCTTTCTTT. The chain is built from TRBV7-8 and TRBJ1-1; TRBD1 matches 8 bases. Germline CDR1 is SGHVS and CDR2 is FQNEAQ. The junction had 2 bases not matched to a gene; V was cut back by 4 bases and J by 4 bases. This CDR3 has 13 residues.

This clone was recorded a few times. The gene calls are TRBV19 and TRBJ1-5; D remains unclear. V lost 1 base to trimming and J lost 3 bases, with 4 bases between them. This CDR3 has 13 amino acids. Germline loops: CDR1 LNHDA, CDR2 SQIVND (reference sequence). The CDR3 reads CASSIVVNQPQHF. DNA of the CDR3: TGTGCCAGTAGTATAGTAGTCAATCAGCCCCAGCATTTT.

In regard to this clone: Relative to the germline gene, one junction end is altered; a read error may explain this. The chain links TRBV3-1 (or the pseudogene TRBV3-2) to TRBJ2-2, with D tentatively TRBD1 (7 bases). CDR3 length: 16 residues. Germline V lookup: CDR1 LGHDT, CDR2 YNNKEL (reference sequence). The CDR3 reads CARSQGGGARTGELFF. DNA for the CDR3: TGTGCCCGCAGCCAAGGGGGCGGGGCAAGAACCGGGGAGCTGTTTTTT.

V gene TRBV30 combines with J gene TRBJ2-7; 8 positions agree with TRBD2. Germline CDR1 and CDR2: GTSNPN and SVGIG (reference sequence). Losses at the gene ends were 1 base for V and 6 bases for J; bases not matched to a gene: 5. The CDR3 sequence is 13 residues long. The CDR3 is CAWSGGTSGEQYF. CDR3 nucleotide sequence: TGTGCCTGGAGTGGGGGGACTAGTGGCGAGCAGTACTTC.

The V and J genes are TRBV19 and TRBJ1-2, with D unresolved. Germline V lookup: CDR1 LNHDA, CDR2 SQIVND (reference sequence). V lost 7 bases and J 1 base, leaving 16 bases between the germline ends. The CDR3 consists of 15 residues. The CDR3 is CASTPQPTLNYGYTF. DNA of the CDR3: TGTGCCAGTACCCCGCAGCCGACACTTAACTATGGCTACACCTTC. Complete variable domain (other parts from reference TRBV19 and TRBJ1-2): DGGITQSPKYLFRKEGQNVTLSCEQNLNHDAMYWYRQDPGQGLRLIYYSQIVNDFQKGDIAEGYSVSREKKESFPLTVTSAQKNPTAFYLCASTPQPTLNYGYTFGSGTRLTVV.

The chain uses TRBV5-5 and TRBJ1-1; D is unresolved. The CDR3 spans 13 residues. The germline V gene has CDR1 SGHKS and CDR2 YYEKEE (reference sequence). Trimming removed 0 bases from V and 1 base from J, with 4 bases in between. CDR3 bases: TGTGCCAGCAGCTTGGCTCGGAACACTGAAGCTTTCTTT. It specifies CASSLARNTEAFF. Together with reference TRBV5-5 and TRBJ1-1, the CDR3 gives the full variable domain: DAGVTQSPTHLIKTRGQQVTLRCSPISGHKSVSWYQQVLGQGPQFIFQYYEKEERGRGNFPDRFSARQFPNYSSELNVNALLLGDSALYLCASSLARNTEAFFGQGTRLTVV.

The chain couples TRBV18 to TRBJ1-1, with unresolved D. The CDR3 is 13 amino acids. V gave up 5 bases and J gave up 1 base, with 8 bases separating them. CDR1 and CDR2 from the germline V gene are KGHSH and LQKENI. CDR3: CASSYVSNTEAFF. CDR3 coding DNA: TGTGCCAGCTCATATGTCTCGAACACTGAAGCTTTCTTT.

The rearrangement uses TRBV2 and TRBJ1-6, with TRBD1 identical over 8 bases. Germline CDR1 and CDR2: SNHLY and FYNNEI. With 6 bases clipped from V and 9 bases from J, the junction kept 7 bases outside the gene matches. The length of the CDR3 is 14 residues. DNA for the CDR3: TGTGCCAGCAGCCTAGGACAGGGTGGTTCACCCCTCCACTTT. It yields the protein CASSLGQGGSPLHF.

V gene TRBV6-5 combines with J gene TRBJ1-2, with D possibly TRBD1 on 5 matching bases. The CDR3 runs 13 residues. CDR1 is MNHEY, CDR2 SVGAGI, per germline. Trimming removed 2 bases at V and 2 bases at J, with 6 bases between. Written as DNA, the CDR3 is TGTGCCAGCAGTTACGACAGAAACTATGGCTACACCTTC. Protein sequence: CASSYDRNYGYTF.

The V gene is TRBV6-6, the J gene TRBJ2-3; TRBD2 might be the D (6 bases). Between the trimmed V and J ends, which lost 3 bases and 4 bases, there was a span of 8 bases. The CDR3 length is 13 residues. CDR1 MNHNY and CDR2 SVGAGI come from the germline V gene (reference sequence). CDR3 sequence reads: CASSYSGADTQYF. The DNA for the CDR3 is TGTGCCAGCAGTTATAGCGGTGCAGATACGCAGTATTTT.

The chain uses TRBV7-9 and TRBJ2-7, with D uncertain. The CDR3 is 12 residues long. Trimming took off 4 bases at V and 3 bases at J, with 7 bases between the two ends. The germline V gene has CDR1 SEHNR and CDR2 FQNEAQ (reference sequence). In DNA, the CDR3 is TGTGCCAGCAGCTCACAACACTACGAGCAGTACTTC. Its protein product is CASSSQHYEQYF.

The chain uses TRBV12-3 or TRBV12-4 and TRBJ2-7; a possible D gene is TRBD1 (5 bases). This CDR3 comprises 11 residues. The V end was cut by 6 bases, the J end by 2 bases, with 5 bases between. CDR3 sequence: CASSRAYEQYF. Here the CDR3 DNA reads TGTGCCAGCAGCAGGGCCTACGAGCAGTACTTC.

This clone was seen just once. The rearrangement joins TRBV2 to TRBJ2-3, with 10 bases that match TRBD2. In germline, CDR1 is SNHLY, CDR2 FYNNEI. Losses at the gene ends were 6 bases for V and 0 bases for J; bases not matched to a gene: 0. CDR3 length: 14 residues. The CDR3 DNA reads as TGTGCCAGCAGGGGACTAGCGAGCACAGATACGCAGTATTTT. Translating it yields CASRGLASTDTQYF.

V usage is TRBV11-2 and J usage is TRBJ1-1, with no clear D. Germline CDR1 SGHAT, CDR2 FQNNGV. Deletions cut 5 bases from V and 1 base from J, with 14 bases between. The length of the CDR3 is 15 residues. CDR3 coding DNA: TGTGCCAGCAGCCCCCGCCGGGAAGGGAACACTGAAGCTTTCTTT. Its translation is CASSPRREGNTEAFF.